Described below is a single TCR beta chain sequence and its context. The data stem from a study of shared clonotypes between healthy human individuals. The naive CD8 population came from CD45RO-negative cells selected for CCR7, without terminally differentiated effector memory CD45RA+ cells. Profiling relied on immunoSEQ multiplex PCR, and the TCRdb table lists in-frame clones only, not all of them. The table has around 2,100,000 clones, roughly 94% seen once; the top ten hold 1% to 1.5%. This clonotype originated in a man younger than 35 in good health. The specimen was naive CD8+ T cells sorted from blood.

CDR3 bases: TGTGCCAGCAGCTTATTGGCAGGGGGAGGTGGCTACACCTTC. It yields the protein CASSLLAGGGGYTF. The chain joins TRBV13 to TRBJ1-2, with 7 nucleotides matching TRBD1. In germline, CDR1 is PRHDT, CDR2 FYEKMQ (reference sequence). The V segment lost 2 bases and the J segment 7 bases; nucleotides outside the gene matches: 7. The length of the CDR3 is 14 residues.